This T cell receptor (beta chain) originates from a study of shared clonotypes between healthy human individuals. Study-level results: Blood was the sole source, and tissue repertoires probably differ.

Note on this clone: Its antigen is unidentified.

Selected positively for CCR7 and CD45RO-negative, naive CD8 cells excluded terminally differentiated effector memory CD45RA+ cells. Profiling relied on immunoSEQ multiplex PCR, and the TCRdb table lists in-frame clones only, not all of them. The table lists hundreds of thousands of clones, roughly 96% of them singletons. The germline V gene encodes CDR1 LGHNA and CDR2 YNFKEQ. V was clipped by 4 bases and J by 4 bases, with 21 bases between them. The CDR3 length is 17 residues. The rearrangement links TRBV4-2 to TRBJ2-3, with D tentatively TRBD2 (6 bases). The sequencing sample was made of naive CD8+ T cells sorted from blood. This receptor was taken from a woman in her thirties in good health. This CDR3 is CASSLKVGEDDPDTQYF. In DNA, the CDR3 is TGTGCCAGCAGCCTAAAGGTCGGGGAGGATGATCCAGATACGCAGTATTTT.